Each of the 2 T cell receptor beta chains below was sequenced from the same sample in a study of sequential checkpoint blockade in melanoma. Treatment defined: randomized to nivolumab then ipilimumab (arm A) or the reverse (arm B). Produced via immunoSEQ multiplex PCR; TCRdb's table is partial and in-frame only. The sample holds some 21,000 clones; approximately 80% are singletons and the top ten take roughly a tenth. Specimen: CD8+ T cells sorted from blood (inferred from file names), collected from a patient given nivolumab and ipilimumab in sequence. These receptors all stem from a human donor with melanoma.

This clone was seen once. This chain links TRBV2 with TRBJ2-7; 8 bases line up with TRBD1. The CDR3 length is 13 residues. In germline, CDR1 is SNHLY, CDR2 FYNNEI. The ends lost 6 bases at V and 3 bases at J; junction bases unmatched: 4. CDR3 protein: CASSWTGSYEQYF. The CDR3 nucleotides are TGTGCCAGCAGCTGGACAGGGAGCTACGAGCAGTACTTC.

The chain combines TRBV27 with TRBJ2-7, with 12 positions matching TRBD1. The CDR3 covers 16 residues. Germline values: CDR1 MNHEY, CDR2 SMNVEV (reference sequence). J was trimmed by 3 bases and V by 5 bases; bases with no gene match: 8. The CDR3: CASSRDGTGGFYEQYF. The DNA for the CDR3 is TGTGCCAGCAGTAGAGACGGGACAGGGGGCTTCTACGAGCAGTACTTC.